This T cell receptor (beta chain) was profiled in a study of OX40 agonist ivuxolimab in advanced cancers. Sequenced by immunoSEQ multiplex PCR; TCRdb stores in-frame clones only, minus some. The table has fewer than 70,000 clones, around 83% seen once; the top ten hold under 2%. This TCR was recovered from an adult with an advanced solid tumor such as melanoma, head and neck, liver or kidney cancer. Specimen: CD4+ or CD8+ T cells sorted from blood, collected in a trial of the OX40 agonist ivuxolimab.

CDR3 sequence: CASSLSASGLAKNIQYF. DNA for the CDR3: TGTGCCAGCAGTTTATCGGCTAGCGGGCTAGCCAAAAACATTCAGTACTTC. The V and J genes are TRBV28 and TRBJ2-4; 8 positions match TRBD2. Per the germline V gene, CDR1 is MDHEN and CDR2 is SYDVKM. The CDR3 contains 17 residues. The J segment lost 0 bases and the V segment lost 1 base, leaving 5 bases of the junction unmatched.